The text below deals with one T cell receptor beta chain. One base away lies a much larger clone, so this may be a sequencing read error. These data come from a study of tumor-infiltrating lymphocytes in primary liver carcinoma. From approximately 0.5 ug of total RNA, TCR beta-specific cDNA was reverse-transcribed using a constant-region primer. Investigators got TCR beta libraries out of three nested multiplex PCR rounds, done with slightly modified ARM-PCR. With TRBV1-TRBV30 forward primers and a C-beta reverse primer, the first two PCR rounds were run for roughly 10 cycles each. TCRdb re-derived calls from the multiplex PCR reads in MiXCR, one entry per CDR3 protein. The data hold some 320,000 distinct CDR3 sequences, with 65% observed a single time. Germline DNA was also extracted, with blood RNA taken from unsorted whole blood. The CDR3 has 13 amino acids. With 6 bases removed from V and 5 bases from J, the gap between germline ends came to 13 bases. Germline V CDR1 and CDR2: MNHEY, SVGAGI.

Material: peripheral blood. The source is a man in his forties with primary liver carcinoma and hepatitis B virus infection. This chain links TRBV6-5 with TRBJ1-2; D may be TRBD1 (5 bases). CDR3 protein: CASSLRGQYGYTF. The DNA of the CDR3 is TGTGCCAGCAGCCTACGGGGCCAGTATGGCTACACCTTC.